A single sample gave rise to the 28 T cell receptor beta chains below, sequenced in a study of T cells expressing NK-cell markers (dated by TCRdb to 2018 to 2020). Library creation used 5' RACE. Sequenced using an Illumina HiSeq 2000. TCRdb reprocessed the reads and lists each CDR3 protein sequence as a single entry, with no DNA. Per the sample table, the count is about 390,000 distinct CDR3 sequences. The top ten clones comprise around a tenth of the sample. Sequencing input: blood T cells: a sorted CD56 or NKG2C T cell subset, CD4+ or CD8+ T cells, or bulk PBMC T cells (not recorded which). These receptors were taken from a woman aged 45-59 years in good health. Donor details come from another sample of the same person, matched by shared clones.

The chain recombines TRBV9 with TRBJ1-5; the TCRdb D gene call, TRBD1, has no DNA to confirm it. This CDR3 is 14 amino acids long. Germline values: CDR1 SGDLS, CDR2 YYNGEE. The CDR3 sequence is CASGNGGGDQPQHF.

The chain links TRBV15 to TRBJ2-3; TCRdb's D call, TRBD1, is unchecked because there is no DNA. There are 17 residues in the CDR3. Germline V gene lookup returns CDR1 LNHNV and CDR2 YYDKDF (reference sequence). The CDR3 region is CATSRDGTGSLTDTQYF.

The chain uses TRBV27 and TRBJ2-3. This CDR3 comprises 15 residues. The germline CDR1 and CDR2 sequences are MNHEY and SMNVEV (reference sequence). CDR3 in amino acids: CASSSWTVSTDTQYF.

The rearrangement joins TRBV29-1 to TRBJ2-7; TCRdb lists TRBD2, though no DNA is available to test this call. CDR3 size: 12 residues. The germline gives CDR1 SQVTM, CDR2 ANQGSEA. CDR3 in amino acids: CSVARTDYEQYF.

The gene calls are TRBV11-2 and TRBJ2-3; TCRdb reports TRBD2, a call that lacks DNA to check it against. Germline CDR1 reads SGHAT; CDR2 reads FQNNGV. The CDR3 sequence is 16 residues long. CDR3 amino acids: CASSQGASGYKDTQYF.

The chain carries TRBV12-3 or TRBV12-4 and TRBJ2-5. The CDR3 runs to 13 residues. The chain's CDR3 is CASSLGGPETQYF.

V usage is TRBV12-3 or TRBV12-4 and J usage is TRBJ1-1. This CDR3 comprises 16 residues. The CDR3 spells CASSLAQWRADTEAFF.

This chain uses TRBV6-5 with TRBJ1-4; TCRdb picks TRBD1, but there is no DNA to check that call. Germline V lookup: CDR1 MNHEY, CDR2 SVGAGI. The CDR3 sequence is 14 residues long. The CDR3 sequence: CASRKRQYVEKLFF.

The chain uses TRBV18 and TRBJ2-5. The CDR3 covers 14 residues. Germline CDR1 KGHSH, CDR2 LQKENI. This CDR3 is CASSPADGQETQYF.

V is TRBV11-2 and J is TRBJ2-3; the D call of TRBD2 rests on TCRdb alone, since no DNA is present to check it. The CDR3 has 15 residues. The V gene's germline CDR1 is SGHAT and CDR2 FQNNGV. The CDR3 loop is CASSAVAGGPNTQYF.

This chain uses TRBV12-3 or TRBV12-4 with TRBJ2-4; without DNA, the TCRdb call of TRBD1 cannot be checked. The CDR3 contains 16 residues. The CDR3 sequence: CASSPPRDLAKNIQYF.

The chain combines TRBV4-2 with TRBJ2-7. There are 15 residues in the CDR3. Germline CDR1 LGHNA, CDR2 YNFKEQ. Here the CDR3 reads CASSQESRTLYEQYF.

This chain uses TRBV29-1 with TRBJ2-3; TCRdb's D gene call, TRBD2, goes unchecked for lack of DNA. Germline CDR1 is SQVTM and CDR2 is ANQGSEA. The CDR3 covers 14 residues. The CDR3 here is CSSRLGATSDTQYF.

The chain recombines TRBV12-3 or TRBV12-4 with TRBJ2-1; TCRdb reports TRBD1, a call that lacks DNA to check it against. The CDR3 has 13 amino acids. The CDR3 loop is CASRQGGLNEQFF.

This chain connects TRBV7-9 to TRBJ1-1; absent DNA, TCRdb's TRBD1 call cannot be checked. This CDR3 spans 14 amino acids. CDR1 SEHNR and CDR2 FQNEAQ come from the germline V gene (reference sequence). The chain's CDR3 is CASSLVVGGTEAFF.

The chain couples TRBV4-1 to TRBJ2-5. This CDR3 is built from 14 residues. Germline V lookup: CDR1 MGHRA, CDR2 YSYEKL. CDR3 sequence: CASSPQQGLGTQYF.

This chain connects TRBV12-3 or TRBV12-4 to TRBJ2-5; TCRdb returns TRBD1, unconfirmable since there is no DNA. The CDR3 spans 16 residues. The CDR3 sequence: CASSLGQTGGRETQYF.

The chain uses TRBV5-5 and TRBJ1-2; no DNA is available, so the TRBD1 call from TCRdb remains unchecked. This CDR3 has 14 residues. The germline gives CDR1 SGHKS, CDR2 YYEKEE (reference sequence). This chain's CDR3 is CASSPLSWIGGYTF. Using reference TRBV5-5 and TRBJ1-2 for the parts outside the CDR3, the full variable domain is DAGVTQSPTHLIKTRGQQVTLRCSPISGHKSVSWYQQVLGQGPQFIFQYYEKEERGRGNFPDRFSARQFPNYSSELNVNALLLGDSALYLCASSPLSWIGGYTFGSGTRLTVV.

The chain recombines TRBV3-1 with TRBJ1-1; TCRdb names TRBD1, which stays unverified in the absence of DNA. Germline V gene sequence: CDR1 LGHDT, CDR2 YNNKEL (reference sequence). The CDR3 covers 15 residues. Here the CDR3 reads CASSQGGPQNTEAFF.

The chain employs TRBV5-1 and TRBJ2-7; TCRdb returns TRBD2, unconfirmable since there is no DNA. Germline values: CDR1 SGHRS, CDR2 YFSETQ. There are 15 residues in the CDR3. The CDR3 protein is CASSPLGWDNYEQYF.

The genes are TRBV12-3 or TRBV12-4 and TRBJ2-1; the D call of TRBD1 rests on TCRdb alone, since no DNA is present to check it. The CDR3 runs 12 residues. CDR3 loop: CASSLRQGSWFF.

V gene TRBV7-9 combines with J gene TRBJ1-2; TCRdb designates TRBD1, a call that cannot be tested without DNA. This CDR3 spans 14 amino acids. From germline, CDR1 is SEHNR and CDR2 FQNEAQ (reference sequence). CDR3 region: CASRGGRKDYGYTF. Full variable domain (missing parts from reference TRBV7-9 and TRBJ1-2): DTGVSQNPRHKITKRGQNVTFRCDPISEHNRLYWYRQTLGQGPEFLTYFQNEAQLEKSRLLSDRFSAERPKGSFSTLEIQRTEQGDSAMYLCASRGGRKDYGYTFGSGTRLTVV.

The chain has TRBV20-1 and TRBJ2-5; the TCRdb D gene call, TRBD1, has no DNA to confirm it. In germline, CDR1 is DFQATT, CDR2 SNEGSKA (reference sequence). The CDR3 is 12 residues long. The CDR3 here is CSALRTGETQYF.

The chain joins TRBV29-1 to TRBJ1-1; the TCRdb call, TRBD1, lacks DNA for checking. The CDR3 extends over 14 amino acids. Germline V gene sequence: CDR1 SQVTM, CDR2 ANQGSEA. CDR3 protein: CSVILRTGRTKAFF.

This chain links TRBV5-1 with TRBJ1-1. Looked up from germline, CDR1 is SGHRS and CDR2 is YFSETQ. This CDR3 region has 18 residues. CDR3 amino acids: CASSPLPGVPGGMTEAFF.

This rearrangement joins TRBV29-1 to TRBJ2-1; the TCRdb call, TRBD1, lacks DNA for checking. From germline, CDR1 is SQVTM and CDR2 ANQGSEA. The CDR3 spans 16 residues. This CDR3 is CSVEGGGGSSYNEQFF.

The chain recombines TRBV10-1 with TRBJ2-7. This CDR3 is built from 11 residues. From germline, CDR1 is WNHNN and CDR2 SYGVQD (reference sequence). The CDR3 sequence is CASGSSHEQYF.

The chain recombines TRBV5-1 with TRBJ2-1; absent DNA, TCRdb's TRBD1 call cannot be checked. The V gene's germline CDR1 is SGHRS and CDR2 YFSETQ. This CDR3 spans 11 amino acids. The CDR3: CASSFGGEQFF.